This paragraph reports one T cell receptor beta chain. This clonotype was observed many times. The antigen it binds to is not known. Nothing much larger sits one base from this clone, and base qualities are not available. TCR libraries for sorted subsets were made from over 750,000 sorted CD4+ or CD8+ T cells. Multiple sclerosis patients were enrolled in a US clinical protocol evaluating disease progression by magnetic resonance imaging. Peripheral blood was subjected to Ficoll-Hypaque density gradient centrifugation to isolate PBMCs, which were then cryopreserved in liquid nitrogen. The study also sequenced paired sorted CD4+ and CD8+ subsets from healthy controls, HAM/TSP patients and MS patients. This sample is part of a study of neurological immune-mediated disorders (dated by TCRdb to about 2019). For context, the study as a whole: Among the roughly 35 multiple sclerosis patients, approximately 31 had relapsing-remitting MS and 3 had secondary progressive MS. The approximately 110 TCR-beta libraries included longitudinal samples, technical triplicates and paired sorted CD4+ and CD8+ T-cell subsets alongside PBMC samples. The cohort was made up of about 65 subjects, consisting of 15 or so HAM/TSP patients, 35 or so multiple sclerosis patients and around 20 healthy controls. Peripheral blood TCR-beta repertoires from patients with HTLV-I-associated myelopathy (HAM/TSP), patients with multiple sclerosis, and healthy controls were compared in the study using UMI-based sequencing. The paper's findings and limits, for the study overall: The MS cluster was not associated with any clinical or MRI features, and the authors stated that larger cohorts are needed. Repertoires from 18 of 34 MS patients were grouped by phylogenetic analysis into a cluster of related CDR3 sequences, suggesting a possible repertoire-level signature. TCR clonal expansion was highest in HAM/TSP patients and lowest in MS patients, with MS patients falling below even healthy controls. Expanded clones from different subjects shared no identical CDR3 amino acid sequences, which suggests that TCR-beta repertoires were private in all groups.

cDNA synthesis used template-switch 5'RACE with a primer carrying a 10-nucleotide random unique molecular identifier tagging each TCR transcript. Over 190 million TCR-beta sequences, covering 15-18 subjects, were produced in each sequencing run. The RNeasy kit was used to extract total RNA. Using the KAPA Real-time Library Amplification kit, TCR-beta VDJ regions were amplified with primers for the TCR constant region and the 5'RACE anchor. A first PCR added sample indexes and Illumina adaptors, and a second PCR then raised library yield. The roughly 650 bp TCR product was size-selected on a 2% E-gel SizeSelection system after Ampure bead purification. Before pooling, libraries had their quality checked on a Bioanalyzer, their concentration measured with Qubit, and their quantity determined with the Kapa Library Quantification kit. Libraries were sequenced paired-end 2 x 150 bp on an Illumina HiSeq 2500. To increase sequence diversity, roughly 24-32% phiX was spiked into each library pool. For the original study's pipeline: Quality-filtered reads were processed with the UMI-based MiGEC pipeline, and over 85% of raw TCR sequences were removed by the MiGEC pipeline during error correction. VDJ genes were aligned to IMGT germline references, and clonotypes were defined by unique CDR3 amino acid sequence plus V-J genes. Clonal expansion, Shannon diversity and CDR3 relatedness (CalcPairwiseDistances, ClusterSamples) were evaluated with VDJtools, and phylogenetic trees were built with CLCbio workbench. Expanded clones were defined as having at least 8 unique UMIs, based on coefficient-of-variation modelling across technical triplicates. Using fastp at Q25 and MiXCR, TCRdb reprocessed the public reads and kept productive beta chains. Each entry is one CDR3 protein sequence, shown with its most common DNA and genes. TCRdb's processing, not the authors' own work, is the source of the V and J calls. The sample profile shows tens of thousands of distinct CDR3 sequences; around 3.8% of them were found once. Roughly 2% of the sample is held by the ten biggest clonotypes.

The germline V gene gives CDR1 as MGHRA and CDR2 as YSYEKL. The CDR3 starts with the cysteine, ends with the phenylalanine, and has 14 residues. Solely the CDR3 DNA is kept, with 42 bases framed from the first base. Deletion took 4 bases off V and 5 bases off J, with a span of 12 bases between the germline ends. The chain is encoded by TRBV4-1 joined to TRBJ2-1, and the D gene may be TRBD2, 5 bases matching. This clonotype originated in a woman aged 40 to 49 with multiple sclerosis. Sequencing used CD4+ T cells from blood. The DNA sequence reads TGCGCCAGCAGCCCCGGGATTCTGAACAATGAGCAGTTCTTC. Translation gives CASSPGILNNEQFF.